This T cell receptor beta chain was identified in a study of blood T cell repertoires in COVID-19. The CDR3 sequence is 16 residues long. Germline V lookup: CDR1 SGHTA, CDR2 FQGNSA. With V trimmed by 4 bases and J by 0 bases, 6 bases remained unmatched. Profiling relied on immunoSEQ multiplex PCR, and the TCRdb table lists in-frame clones only, not all of them. The profile covers 76,000 or so clones, with over 70% appearing a single time and over 8.5% taken by the ten largest. The sample was peripheral blood. V and J are TRBV7-2 and TRBJ2-1; TRBD2 matches 7 bases. The sequence was collected from a middle-aged man with acute or convalescent COVID-19. The CDR3 region is CASSWGGYLSYNEQFF. The DNA of the CDR3 is TGTGCCAGCAGCTGGGGAGGGTACCTCTCCTACAATGAGCAGTTCTTC.